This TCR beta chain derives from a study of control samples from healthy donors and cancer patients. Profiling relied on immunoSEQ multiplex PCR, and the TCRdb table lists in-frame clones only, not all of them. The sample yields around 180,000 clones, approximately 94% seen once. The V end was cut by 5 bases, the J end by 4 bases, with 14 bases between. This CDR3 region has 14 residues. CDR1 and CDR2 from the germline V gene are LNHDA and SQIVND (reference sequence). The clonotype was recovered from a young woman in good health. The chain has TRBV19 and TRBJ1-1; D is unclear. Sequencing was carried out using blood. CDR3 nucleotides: TGTGCCAGTAGTTTGGGATACGGTACCACTGAAGCTTTCTTT. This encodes CASSLGYGTTEAFF.